What follows describes a single T cell receptor (beta chain). What it binds is not known. This record comes from a study of lymphopenia after photon versus proton radiotherapy. Study-wide results and caveats: In patients who died, overall survival fell as post-nadir TCR diversity dropped more. After lymphocyte nadir, photon-treated repertoires showed oligoclonal expansion, especially CD8+ Temra.

J gave up 2 bases and V 1 base, and 1 base lay outside the gene matches. This CDR3 is built from 15 residues. The germline CDR1 and CDR2 sequences are MNHNS and SASEGT. Libraries were prepared by immunoSEQ multiplex PCR; TCRdb keeps only in-frame clonotypes and omits some of them. This sample has 35,000 to 45,000 clones, with roughly 84% found just once. The chain recombines TRBV6-1 with TRBJ1-5; 8 nucleotides align to TRBD1. This sample comprised peripheral blood, obtained from a patient treated with photon-based radiotherapy. The clonotype comes from a man over 45 with gastric cancer. The CDR3 spells CASSEEDRGNQPQHF. In DNA, the CDR3 is TGTGCCAGCAGTGAAGAGGACAGGGGCAATCAGCCCCAGCATTTT.